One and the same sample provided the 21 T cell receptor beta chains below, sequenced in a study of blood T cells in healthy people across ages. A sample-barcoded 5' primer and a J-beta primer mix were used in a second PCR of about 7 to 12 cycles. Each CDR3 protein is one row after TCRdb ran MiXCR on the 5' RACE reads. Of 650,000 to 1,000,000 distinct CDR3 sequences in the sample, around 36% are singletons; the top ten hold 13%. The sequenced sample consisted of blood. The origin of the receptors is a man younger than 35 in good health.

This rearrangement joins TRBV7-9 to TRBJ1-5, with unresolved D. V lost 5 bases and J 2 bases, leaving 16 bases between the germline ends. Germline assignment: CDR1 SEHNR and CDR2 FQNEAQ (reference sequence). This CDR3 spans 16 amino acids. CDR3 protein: CASSAGRERGNQPQHF. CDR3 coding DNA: TGTGCCAGCAGCGCCGGGCGGGAGAGGGGCAATCAGCCCCAGCATTTT. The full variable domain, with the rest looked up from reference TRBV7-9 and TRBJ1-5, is DTGVSQNPRHKITKRGQNVTFRCDPISEHNRLYWYRQTLGQGPEFLTYFQNEAQLEKSRLLSDRFSAERPKGSFSTLEIQRTEQGDSAMYLCASSAGRERGNQPQHFGDGTRLSIL.

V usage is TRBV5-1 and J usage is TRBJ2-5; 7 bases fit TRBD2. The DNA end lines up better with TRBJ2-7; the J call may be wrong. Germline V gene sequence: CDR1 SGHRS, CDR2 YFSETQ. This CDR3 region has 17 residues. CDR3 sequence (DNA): TGCGCCAGCAGCTTGGCCCTCTTTAGCGGGCCCCGGGACGAGCAGTACTTC. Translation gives CASSLALFSGPRDEQYF.

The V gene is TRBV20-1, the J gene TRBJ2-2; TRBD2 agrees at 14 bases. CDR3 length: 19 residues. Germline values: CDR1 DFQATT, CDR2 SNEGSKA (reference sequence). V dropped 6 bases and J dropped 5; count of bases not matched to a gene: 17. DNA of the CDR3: TGCAGTGCGCCAAGCACCGGGACTAGCGGGGGCTTCGGGACCGGGGAGCTGTTTTTT. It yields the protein CSAPSTGTSGGFGTGELFF.

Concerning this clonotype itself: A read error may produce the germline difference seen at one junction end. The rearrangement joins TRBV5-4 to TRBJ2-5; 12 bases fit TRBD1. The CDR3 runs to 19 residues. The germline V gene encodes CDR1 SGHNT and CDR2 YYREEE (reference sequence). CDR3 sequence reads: CASSLDITPRDRGRETQYF. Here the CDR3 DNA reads TGTGCCAGCAGTTTGGATATCACGCCCCGGGACAGGGGGCGAGAGACCCAGTACTTC.

The CDR3 DNA is TGTGCCAGCAGTTACTCGGGGGGTATAGTAGAGACCCAGTACTTC. Translated: CASSYSGGIVETQYF. This sequence joins TRBV6-6 and TRBJ2-5, with D perhaps matching TRBD2 (6 bases). The length of the CDR3 is 15 residues. Germline V gives CDR1 MNHNY, CDR2 SVGAGI (reference sequence). V dropped 0 bases and J dropped 4 bases, with 12 bases sitting between them.

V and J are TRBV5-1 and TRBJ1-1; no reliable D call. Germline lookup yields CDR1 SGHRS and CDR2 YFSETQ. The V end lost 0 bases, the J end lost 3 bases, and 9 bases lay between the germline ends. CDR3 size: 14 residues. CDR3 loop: CASSLAREDTEAFF. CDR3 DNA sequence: TGCGCCAGCAGCTTGGCCAGAGAAGACACTGAAGCTTTCTTT.

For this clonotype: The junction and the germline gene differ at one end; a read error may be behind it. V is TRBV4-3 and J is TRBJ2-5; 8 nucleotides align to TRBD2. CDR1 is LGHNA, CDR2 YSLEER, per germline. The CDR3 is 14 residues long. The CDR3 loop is CASSPGLEKENQYF. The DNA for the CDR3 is TGCGCCAGCAGCCCGGGACTAGAAAAAGAGAACCAGTACTTC.

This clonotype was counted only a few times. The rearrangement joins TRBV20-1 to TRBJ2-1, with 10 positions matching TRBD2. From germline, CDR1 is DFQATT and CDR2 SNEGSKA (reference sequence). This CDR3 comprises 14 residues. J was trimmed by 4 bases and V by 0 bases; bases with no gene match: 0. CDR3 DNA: TGCAGTGCTAGAGAACTAGCGGGGTACAATGAGCAGTTCTTC. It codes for CSARELAGYNEQFF.

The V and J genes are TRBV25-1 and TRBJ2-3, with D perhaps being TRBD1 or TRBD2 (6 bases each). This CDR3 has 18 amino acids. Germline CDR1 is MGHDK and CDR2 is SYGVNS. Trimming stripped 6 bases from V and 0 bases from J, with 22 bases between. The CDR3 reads CASSPRGRDLISTDTQYF. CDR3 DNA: TGTGCCAGCAGCCCACGGGGGCGCGATCTCATTAGCACAGATACGCAGTATTTT.

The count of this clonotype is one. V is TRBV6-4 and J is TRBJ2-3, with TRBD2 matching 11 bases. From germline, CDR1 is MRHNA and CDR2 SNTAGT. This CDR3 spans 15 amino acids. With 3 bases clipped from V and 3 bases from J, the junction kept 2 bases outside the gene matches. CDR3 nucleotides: TGTGCCAGCAGTGAACTAGCGGGGGCGACAGATACGCAGTATTTT. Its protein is CASSELAGATDTQYF.

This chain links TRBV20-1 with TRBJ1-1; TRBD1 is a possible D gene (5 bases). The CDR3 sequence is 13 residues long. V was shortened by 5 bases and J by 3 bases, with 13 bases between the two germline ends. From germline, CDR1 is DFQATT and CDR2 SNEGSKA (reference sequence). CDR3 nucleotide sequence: TGCAGTGCTGTCTCCCAGGGTGACACTGAAGCTTTCTTT. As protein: CSAVSQGDTEAFF.

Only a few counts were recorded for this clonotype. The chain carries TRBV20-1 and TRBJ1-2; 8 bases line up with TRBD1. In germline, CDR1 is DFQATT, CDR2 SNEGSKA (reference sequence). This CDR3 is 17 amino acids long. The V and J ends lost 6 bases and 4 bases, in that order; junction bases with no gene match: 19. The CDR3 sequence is CSAPKVGQGGEGYGYTF. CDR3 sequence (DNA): TGCAGTGCCCCGAAAGTCGGACAGGGAGGGGAAGGCTATGGCTACACCTTC.

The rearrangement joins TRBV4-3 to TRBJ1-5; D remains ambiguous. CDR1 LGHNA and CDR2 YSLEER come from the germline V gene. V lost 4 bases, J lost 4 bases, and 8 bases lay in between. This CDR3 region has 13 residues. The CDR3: CASSLQRNQPQHF. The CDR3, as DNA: TGCGCCAGCAGCCTCCAACGGAATCAGCCCCAGCATTTT.

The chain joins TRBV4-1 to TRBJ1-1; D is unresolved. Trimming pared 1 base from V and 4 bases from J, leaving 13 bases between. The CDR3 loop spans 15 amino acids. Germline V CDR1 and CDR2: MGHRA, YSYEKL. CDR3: CASSQGSRGVTEAFF. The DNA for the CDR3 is TGCGCCAGCAGCCAAGGCAGCCGGGGTGTCACTGAAGCTTTCTTT.

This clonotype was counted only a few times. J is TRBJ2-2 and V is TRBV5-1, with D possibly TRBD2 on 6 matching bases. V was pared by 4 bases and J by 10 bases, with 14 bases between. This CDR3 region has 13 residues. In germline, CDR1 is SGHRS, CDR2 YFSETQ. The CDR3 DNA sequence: TGCGCCAGCAGCGGGAGGCCCGAACAGGAGCTGTTTTTT. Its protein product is CASSGRPEQELFF.

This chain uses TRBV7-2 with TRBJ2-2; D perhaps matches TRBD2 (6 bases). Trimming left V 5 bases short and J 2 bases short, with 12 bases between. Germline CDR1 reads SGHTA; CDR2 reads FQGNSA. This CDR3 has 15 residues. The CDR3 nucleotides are TGTGCCAGCAGCCCCCGGGAGTATAACACCGGGGAGCTGTTTTTT. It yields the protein CASSPREYNTGELFF. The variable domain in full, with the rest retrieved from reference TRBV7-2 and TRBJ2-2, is GAGVSQSPSNKVTEKGKDVELRCDPISGHTALYWYRQSLGQGLEFLIYFQGNSAPDKSGLPSDRFSAERTGGSVSTLTIQRTQQEDSAVYLCASSPREYNTGELFFGEGSRLTVL.

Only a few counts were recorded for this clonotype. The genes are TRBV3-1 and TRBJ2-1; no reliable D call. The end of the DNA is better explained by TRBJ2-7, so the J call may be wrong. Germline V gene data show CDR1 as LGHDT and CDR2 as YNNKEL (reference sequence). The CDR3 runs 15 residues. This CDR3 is CASSQGMSPYNEQYF. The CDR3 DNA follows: TGTGCCAGCAGCCAAGGCATGAGCCCCTACAATGAGCAGTACTTC.

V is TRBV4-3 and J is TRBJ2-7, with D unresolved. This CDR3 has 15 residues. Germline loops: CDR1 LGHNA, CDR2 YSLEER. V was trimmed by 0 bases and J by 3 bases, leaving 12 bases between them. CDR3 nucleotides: TGCGCCAGCAGCCAAGATATGGGGATAGTCTACGAGCAGTACTTC. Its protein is CASSQDMGIVYEQYF.

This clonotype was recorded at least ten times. The CDR3 DNA is TGCGCCAGCAGCCAAGGGTACCACAGCTCCTACAATGAGCAGTTCTTC. Protein product: CASSQGYHSSYNEQFF. This chain joins TRBV4-3 and TRBJ2-1; D uncertain. Germline assignment: CDR1 LGHNA and CDR2 YSLEER. Trimming took off 1 base at V and 0 bases at J, with 10 bases between the two ends. The CDR3 is made up of 16 amino acids.

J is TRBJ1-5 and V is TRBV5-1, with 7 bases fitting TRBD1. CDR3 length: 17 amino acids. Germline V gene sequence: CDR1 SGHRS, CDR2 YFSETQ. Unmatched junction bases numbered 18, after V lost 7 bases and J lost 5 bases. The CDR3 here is CASRYRQGRKNHQPQHF. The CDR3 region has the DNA TGCGCCAGCCGCTATAGACAGGGCCGTAAGAACCATCAGCCCCAGCATTTT.

The chain's CDR3 is CASSFGRLNQPQHF. DNA of the CDR3: TGTGCCAGCAGCTTCGGACGGCTCAATCAGCCCCAGCATTTT. This chain links TRBV7-2 with TRBJ1-5; D remains ambiguous. CDR3 length equals 14 residues. V was cut by 3 bases and J by 3 bases, with 9 bases left in between. Germline CDR1 is SGHTA and CDR2 is FQGNSA.